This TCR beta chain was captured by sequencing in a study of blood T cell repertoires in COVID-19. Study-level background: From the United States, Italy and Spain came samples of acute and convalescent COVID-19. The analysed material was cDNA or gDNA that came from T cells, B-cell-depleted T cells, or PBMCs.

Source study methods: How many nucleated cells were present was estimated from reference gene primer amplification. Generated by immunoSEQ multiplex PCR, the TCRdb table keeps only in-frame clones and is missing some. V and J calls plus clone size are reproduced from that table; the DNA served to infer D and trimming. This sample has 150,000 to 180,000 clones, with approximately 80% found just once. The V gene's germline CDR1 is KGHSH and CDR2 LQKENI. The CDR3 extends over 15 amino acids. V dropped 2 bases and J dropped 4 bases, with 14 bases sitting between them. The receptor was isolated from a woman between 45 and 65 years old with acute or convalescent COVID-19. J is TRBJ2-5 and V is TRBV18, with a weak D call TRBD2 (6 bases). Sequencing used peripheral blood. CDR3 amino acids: CASSPFRQGGETQYF. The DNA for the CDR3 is TGTGCCAGCTCACCATTCCGGCAGGGAGGAGAGACCCAGTACTTC. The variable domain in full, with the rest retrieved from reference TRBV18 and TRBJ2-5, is NAGVMQNPRHLVRRRGQEARLRCSPMKGHSHVYWYRQLPEEGLKFMVYLQKENIIDESGMPKERFSAEFPKEGPSILRIQQVVRGDSAAYFCASSPFRQGGETQYFGPGTRLLVL.